This TCR beta chain came from a study of CXCR3-negative and CXCR3-positive naive CD8 T cells. Every individual CD8+ T cell subset underwent sorting in triplicate at approximately 280,000 cells apiece. CD45RO-CCR7+CD27+CD95- characterized naive CD8+ T cells. The CDR3 runs to 13 residues. From germline, CDR1 is LNHDA and CDR2 SQIVND (reference sequence). A remark on this clonotype: Its target is unknown.

Study observations and caveats: Naive subsets were similarly diverse, while memory CD8+ repertoires were much less diverse. The naive subsets expressed comparable surface CD5, and the authors inferred TCR strength from TRB CDR3 properties. Naive CXCR3-positive cells had TRB CDR3s more hydrophobic than those of CXCR3-negative naive cells.

The TRB cDNA libraries were prepared by 5' RACE with UMI labels. After re-calling the 5' RACE reads, TCRdb lists one entry per CDR3 protein, DNA absent. The listing contains some 140,000 distinct CDR3 sequences. Material for sequencing was naive CXCR3+ CD8+ T cells from blood. Regarding subset: CD45RO-CCR7+CD27+CD95- naive CD8+ T cells expressing CXCR3 (TNR3+). The TCR sequence derives from a human donor in good health. Some clones in this sample may be carry-over from other donors' samples. V is TRBV19 and J is TRBJ1-1. CDR3 amino acids: CATSDRMNTEAFF. Together with reference TRBV19 and TRBJ1-1, the CDR3 gives the full variable domain: DGGITQSPKYLFRKEGQNVTLSCEQNLNHDAMYWYRQDPGQGLRLIYYSQIVNDFQKGDIAEGYSVSREKKESFPLTVTSAQKNPTAFYLCATSDRMNTEAFFGQGTRLTVV.